The 5 T cell receptor beta chains below were found in one sample sequenced in a study of T-cell reconstitution after alpha-beta-depleted transplantation in children. Using unique molecular identifiers, the investigators prepared the TCRbeta library. Each CDR3 protein is one row after TCRdb ran MiXCR on the PCR reads. Among 70,000 to 95,000 distinct CDR3 sequences listed, about 12% were seen once. The sequencing used PBMCs from the stem cell graft donor, collected from the stem cell graft. The receptor set was obtained from a human donor who donated a stem cell graft to a child with inherited bone marrow failure.

The sample holds a few counts of this clonotype. The chain employs TRBV7-2 and TRBJ2-2; D remains ambiguous. CDR1 is SGHTA, CDR2 FQGNSA, per germline. Trimming cost V 2 bases and J 8 bases, with 3 bases left between them. This CDR3 is built from 11 residues. The CDR3 loop is CASSLSGELFF. The CDR3 region has the DNA TGTGCCAGCAGCTTATCGGGGGAGCTGTTTTTT.

In its sample, this clonotype was seen many times. The V gene is TRBV7-3, the J gene TRBJ1-1; D gene unclear. This CDR3 has 15 amino acids. The germline V gene has CDR1 SGHTA and CDR2 FQGTGA. V lost 0 bases and J 5 bases, leaving 13 bases between the germline ends. The chain's CDR3 is CASSLTAGEGTEAFF. The CDR3 DNA reads TGTGCCAGCAGCTTAACTGCCGGGGAGGGAACTGAAGCTTTCTTT.

The sample holds many counts of this clonotype. This chain uses TRBV5-1 with TRBJ2-3, with a tentative D call TRBD1 (5 bases). The CDR3 loop spans 13 amino acids. Trimming pared 3 bases from V and 6 bases from J, leaving 11 bases between. The germline CDR1 and CDR2 sequences are SGHRS and YFSETQ. CDR3 sequence: CASSSQGTDTQYF. CDR3 nucleotides: TGCGCCAGCAGCTCTCAGGGTACGGATACGCAGTATTTT.

This clonotype was counted many times. The V and J genes are TRBV5-1 and TRBJ1-1; tentatively, D is TRBD1 (5 bases). The CDR3 runs 15 residues. Germline V gene lookup returns CDR1 SGHRS and CDR2 YFSETQ. The ends were cut back, 1 base at V and 5 bases at J, with 15 bases in the middle. The CDR3: CASSLFAGSGTEAFF. DNA of the CDR3: TGCGCCAGCAGCTTGTTTGCAGGGTCGGGAACTGAAGCTTTCTTT.

This clonotype was counted many times. V is TRBV18 and J is TRBJ2-3, with a weak D call TRBD1 (5 bases). The V gene's germline CDR1 is KGHSH and CDR2 LQKENI. The CDR3 is 11 amino acids. The V gene lost 7 bases and the J gene lost 4 bases, with 6 bases spanning the gap. CDR3 sequence (DNA): TGTGCCAGCTTAGGGGCAGATACGCAGTATTTT. Encoded protein: CASLGADTQYF. Supplemented by reference TRBV18 and TRBJ2-3, the full variable domain reads NAGVMQNPRHLVRRRGQEARLRCSPMKGHSHVYWYRQLPEEGLKFMVYLQKENIIDESGMPKERFSAEFPKEGPSILRIQQVVRGDSAAYFCASLGADTQYFGPGTRLTVL.